These 28 T cell receptor beta chains originate from one sample sequenced in a study of CD8 T cells in ankylosing spondylitis. From the 5' RACE reads, TCRdb called clonotypes with MiXCR, one entry per CDR3 protein. The sample records 100,000 to 150,000 distinct CDR3 sequences, 7% to 10% being singletons. Material for sequencing was blood, either unsorted or a sorted T cell fraction (not recorded which). The source is a male donor with ankylosing spondylitis or in good health (not recorded which).

This clonotype was detected ten times or more. The chain combines TRBV27 with TRBJ2-6, with TRBD1 matching 9 bases. The CDR3 is made up of 18 amino acids. Per germline, CDR1 MNHEY and CDR2 SMNVEV (reference sequence). J was trimmed by 2 bases and V by 5 bases; bases with no gene match: 10. The CDR3 DNA reads TGTGCCAGCAGTCCGAGACAGACAGGGGGTACTGGGGCCAACGTCCTGACTTTC. Protein sequence: CASSPRQTGGTGANVLTF.

The chain carries TRBV5-4 and TRBJ2-7; D may match TRBD1 or TRBD2 (6 bases each). The length of the CDR3 is 15 residues. Between the trimmed V and J ends, which lost 4 bases and 3 bases, there was a span of 17 bases. Germline-derived CDR1 and CDR2 are SGHNT and YYREEE (reference sequence). In DNA form, the CDR3 reads TGTGCCAGCAGCCTCGGGGGCGGAAAGGACTACGAGCAGTACTTC. Translation: CASSLGGGKDYEQYF.

This clonotype was recorded at least ten times. The genes are TRBV7-2 and TRBJ1-1, with D maybe TRBD1 (5 bases). The germline V gene has CDR1 SGHTA and CDR2 FQGNSA. V lost 5 bases and J lost 6, with 16 bases in between. The CDR3 is made up of 14 amino acids. This chain's CDR3 is CASSLRPLGAEAFF. CDR3 nucleotide sequence: TGTGCCAGCAGCCTACGTCCATTGGGGGCTGAAGCTTTCTTT.

This clonotype was seen many times. V gene TRBV12-3 or TRBV12-4 combines with J gene TRBJ1-6, with D perhaps TRBD1 (5 bases). The germline V and J ends were trimmed by 2 bases and 14 bases, with 7 bases remaining between them. The CDR3 sequence is 11 residues long. CDR3 in DNA: TGTGCCAGCAGTTTACGGGGGACCCTCCACTTT. Translated, it gives CASSLRGTLHF.

This clonotype was observed a few times. DNA of the CDR3: TGCAGCGTCGCCGGGACTAGAGGGGATACGCAGTATTTT. As protein: CSVAGTRGDTQYF. The chain couples TRBV29-1 to TRBJ2-3; 8 bases agree with TRBD2. CDR1 is SQVTM and CDR2 is ANQGSEA in the germline V gene. This CDR3 is 13 amino acids long. Trimming took 6 bases from V and 6 from J; bases not matched to a gene: 8.

Turning to this clonotype: A junction end diverges from the germline sequence, so it may reflect a read error. The rearrangement uses TRBV6-1 and TRBJ1-2; no reliable D call. Germline CDR1 reads MNHNS; CDR2 reads SASEGT. The CDR3 extends over 13 amino acids. The CDR3 protein is CASREDGNYGYTF. CDR3 coding DNA: TGTGCCAGCAGAGAAGACGGGAACTATGGCTACACCTTC.

This clonotype came up many times. The chain is built from TRBV4-3 and TRBJ1-4; 7 bases fit TRBD1. CDR3 size: 15 residues. CDR1 and CDR2 from the germline V gene are LGHNA and YSLEER. V lost 0 bases, J lost 8 bases, and 6 bases stayed unmatched. This chain's CDR3 is CASSQDLGQQEKLFF. CDR3 sequence (DNA): TGCGCCAGCAGCCAAGATTTGGGACAGCAAGAAAAACTGTTTTTT.

This clonotype was recorded many times. This rearrangement joins TRBV11-2 to TRBJ1-1; possibly TRBD1 for D (5 bases). Looked up from germline, CDR1 is SGHAT and CDR2 is FQNNGV. V dropped 0 bases and J dropped 1 base, with 6 bases sitting between them. CDR3 length: 14 amino acids. The chain's CDR3 is CASSLDRANTEAFF. In DNA form, the CDR3 reads TGTGCCAGCAGCTTAGACAGGGCGAACACTGAAGCTTTCTTT.

This clonotype came up many times. The chain combines TRBV30 with TRBJ2-1; TRBD2 matches at 13 bases. The trim removed 3 bases at V and 0 bases at J, leaving 5 bases unmatched. The CDR3 loop spans 17 amino acids. Germline lookup yields CDR1 GTSNPN and CDR2 SVGIG (reference sequence). CDR3 sequence: CAWSTGLAGASYNEQFF. The CDR3 bases are TGTGCCTGGAGCACCGGACTAGCGGGAGCCTCCTACAATGAGCAGTTCTTC. The full variable domain, completed using reference TRBV30 and TRBJ2-1, is SQTIHQWPATLVQPVGSPLSLECTVEGTSNPNLYWYRQAAGRGLQLLFYSVGIGQISSEVPQNLSASRPQDRQFILSSKKLLLSDSGFYLCAWSTGLAGASYNEQFFGPGTRLTVL.

About this clonotype itself: A read error may be the cause here, since a much bigger clone is one base away. The CDR3 end shows no conserved phenylalanine or tryptophan, and so a read error is likely. This rearrangement joins TRBV29-1 to TRBJ2-7, with 7 bases lining up with TRBD1. The CDR3 length is 14 residues. J gave up 6 bases and V 7 bases, and 15 bases lay outside the gene matches. The germline V gene has CDR1 SQVTM and CDR2 ANQGSEA. CDR3 protein: CSALRQGEALEQYI. The DNA of the CDR3 is TGCAGCGCCCTCAGACAGGGAGAGGCCCTCGAGCAGTACATC.

This clonotype was detected only a few times. The rearrangement uses TRBV12-3 or TRBV12-4 and TRBJ2-1; TRBD2 matches at 7 bases. With V trimmed by 7 bases and J by 6 bases, 12 bases remained unmatched. This CDR3 comprises 15 residues. CDR3 nucleotides: TGTGCCAGCAACCCCCTAAAGGGAGGGCCCAATGAGCAGTTCTTC. This sequence encodes CASNPLKGGPNEQFF.

The CDR3 nucleotides are TGCGCCAGCAGTCCGGACAGTCCTGAGACCCAGTACTTC. This gives the protein CASSPDSPETQYF. The genes are TRBV5-1 and TRBJ2-5, with D maybe TRBD1 (6 bases). The CDR3 is made up of 13 amino acids. Germline-derived CDR1 and CDR2 are SGHRS and YFSETQ. Trimming removed 5 bases at V and 5 bases at J, with 13 bases between.

This clonotype occurred many times. The V and J genes are TRBV6-1 and TRBJ2-1; the D is unclear. V lost 6 bases, J lost 9 bases, and 15 bases lay in between. The CDR3 extends over 13 amino acids. Germline V CDR1 and CDR2: MNHNS, SASEGT. The DNA for the CDR3 is TGTGCCAGCAGGGACCTAACCACTATTGAGCAGTTCTTC. Translation gives CASRDLTTIEQFF.

This clonotype was seen repeatedly, ten times or more. This sequence joins TRBV15 and TRBJ2-3; no firm D call. This CDR3 comprises 13 residues. Germline CDR1 is LNHNV and CDR2 is YYDKDF (reference sequence). Trimming removed 0 bases at V and 6 bases at J, with 7 bases between. The CDR3 DNA reads as TGTGCCACCAGCAGAGATCCTGGTGATACGCAGTATTTT. Translated, it gives CATSRDPGDTQYF.

In this sample, this clonotype turned up many times. This sequence joins TRBV29-1 and TRBJ2-7, with D perhaps TRBD1 or TRBD2 (5 bases each). The CDR3 runs to 14 residues. The V gene's germline CDR1 is SQVTM and CDR2 ANQGSEA. V was pared by 6 bases and J by 0 bases, with 15 bases between. The CDR3 loop reads CSVQRDGNSYEQYF. As DNA, the CDR3 is TGCAGCGTGCAACGGGACGGCAACTCCTACGAGCAGTACTTC.

This clonotype was recorded only once. CDR3 nucleotide sequence: TGTGCCAGCAGTTACTCGACCAGGGGGCGAACTGAAGCTTTCTTT. Protein sequence: CASSYSTRGRTEAFF. The chain employs TRBV6-5 and TRBJ1-1, with 8 bases lining up with TRBD1. The CDR3 is made up of 15 amino acids. In germline, CDR1 is MNHEY, CDR2 SVGAGI. J was trimmed by 5 bases and V by 0 bases; bases with no gene match: 5.

The chain uses TRBV10-2 and TRBJ2-7; 7 nucleotides align to TRBD1. Germline CDR1 WSHSY, CDR2 SAAADI. Trimming cost V 4 bases and J 4 bases; bases outside gene matches: 4. The CDR3 sequence is 13 residues long. The CDR3 is CASSAQGVYEQYF. The CDR3 DNA reads TGCGCCAGCAGTGCTCAGGGGGTGTACGAGCAGTACTTC.

Many counts were recorded for this clonotype. The chain is built from TRBV4-2 and TRBJ2-2; 9 bases are shared with TRBD1. The CDR3 runs 19 residues. Germline CDR1 is LGHNA and CDR2 is YNFKEQ. With 4 bases clipped from V and 3 bases from J, the junction kept 15 bases outside the gene matches. This CDR3 reads CASSRKGTGNAWDTGELFF. The CDR3 DNA reads TGTGCCAGCAGCCGAAAGGGGACAGGGAACGCGTGGGACACCGGGGAGCTGTTTTTT.

This clonotype was counted ten times or more. This sequence joins TRBV5-1 and TRBJ2-1; 7 nucleotides align to TRBD1. Per germline, CDR1 SGHRS and CDR2 YFSETQ. The V gene end was trimmed by 4 bases and the J gene end by 6 bases; junction bases not matched to a gene: 16. The CDR3 sequence is 17 residues long. The CDR3 region is CASSPFRDSDSGNEQFF. The CDR3 nucleotides are TGCGCCAGCAGCCCCTTTCGGGACAGTGATTCTGGCAATGAGCAGTTCTTC.

Only a few counts were recorded for this clonotype. A much bigger clone sits one base away, suggesting this may be a read error. This chain joins TRBV20-1 and TRBJ2-3, with 9 bases matching TRBD2. The CDR3 totals 16 residues. Germline CDR1 is DFQATT and CDR2 is SNEGSKA (reference sequence). For the CDR3, the DNA is TGCTGTGCTCAATCCGGGACTAGCCAGACCCTGGGGACGCAGTATTTT. It codes for CCAQSGTSQTLGTQYF.

CDR3 nucleotides: TGTGCCAGCAGTTTAGACTGGACGGTCTACAATGAGCAGTTCTTC. Its translation: CASSLDWTVYNEQFF. V and J are TRBV12-3 or TRBV12-4 and TRBJ2-1, with no clear D. This CDR3 region has 15 residues. V lost 1 base to trimming and J lost 3 bases, with 10 bases between them.

The sample holds many counts of this clonotype. The chain employs TRBV20-1 and TRBJ2-5; 12 bases map to TRBD2. The CDR3 extends over 15 amino acids. Germline trimming cut 6 bases from V and 5 bases from J; bases unmatched to any gene: 10. CDR1 and CDR2 from the germline V gene are DFQATT and SNEGSKA (reference sequence). CDR3 coding DNA: TGCAGTGCCAATCCGACTAGCGGGAGCTGGGAGACCCAGTACTTC. This codes for CSANPTSGSWETQYF.

There are many counts of this clonotype. This may be a read error, as it is one base from a much larger clone. V usage is TRBV5-1 and J usage is TRBJ2-4, with D perhaps being TRBD1 or TRBD2 (5 bases each). The CDR3 extends over 16 amino acids. Germline-derived CDR1 and CDR2 are SGHRS and YFSETQ. Here the CDR3 DNA reads TGCGCCAGCAGCCCCGGCGGGTCTGGGACGAAAAACAGTCAGTACTTC. As protein: CASSPGGSGTKNSQYF.

This clonotype has at least ten counts. This chain joins TRBV6-5 and TRBJ2-2; D ambiguous. This CDR3 contains 13 residues. Trimming removed 5 bases at V and 4 bases at J, with 8 bases between. Germline CDR1 MNHEY, CDR2 SVGAGI. CDR3 coding DNA: TGTGCCAGCAGTAACACGGGCACCGGGGAGCTGTTTTTT. It is translated as CASSNTGTGELFF.

This clonotype was found many times. The chain is built from TRBV20-1 and TRBJ2-7, with 10 bases fitting TRBD2. The CDR3 contains 13 residues. With 5 bases clipped from V and 4 bases from J, the junction kept 5 bases outside the gene matches. Germline assignment: CDR1 DFQATT and CDR2 SNEGSKA (reference sequence). CDR3 residues: CSAFRTSGYEQYF. The CDR3, as DNA: TGCAGTGCTTTCCGGACTAGCGGATACGAGCAGTACTTC.

This clonotype was observed many times. J is TRBJ2-1 and V is TRBV5-1; 7 bases line up with TRBD2. V lost 0 bases and J lost 1; bases outside the gene matches: 4. This CDR3 is built from 16 residues. Germline CDR1 reads SGHRS; CDR2 reads YFSETQ. DNA of the CDR3: TGCGCCAGCAGCTTGGCTAGCGGAGCTTCCTACAATGAGCAGTTCTTC. This translates into CASSLASGASYNEQFF.

This clonotype was observed at least ten times. This chain uses TRBV29-1 with TRBJ1-2; D call uncertain. Trimming pared 4 bases from V and 1 base from J, leaving 7 bases between. The CDR3 length is 12 residues. The germline V gene has CDR1 SQVTM and CDR2 ANQGSEA. The CDR3 nucleotides read TGCAGCGTTGTTCCTGATAACTATGGCTACACCTTC. This sequence encodes CSVVPDNYGYTF.

This clonotype was seen ten or more times. V is TRBV2 and J is TRBJ2-1, with D uncertain. Between the trimmed V and J ends, which lost 4 bases and 6 bases, there was a span of 7 bases. Germline CDR1 SNHLY, CDR2 FYNNEI. The CDR3 is 12 amino acids. DNA for the CDR3: TGTGCCAGCAGTGGCGATCTCAATGAGCAGTTCTTC. It encodes CASSGDLNEQFF.